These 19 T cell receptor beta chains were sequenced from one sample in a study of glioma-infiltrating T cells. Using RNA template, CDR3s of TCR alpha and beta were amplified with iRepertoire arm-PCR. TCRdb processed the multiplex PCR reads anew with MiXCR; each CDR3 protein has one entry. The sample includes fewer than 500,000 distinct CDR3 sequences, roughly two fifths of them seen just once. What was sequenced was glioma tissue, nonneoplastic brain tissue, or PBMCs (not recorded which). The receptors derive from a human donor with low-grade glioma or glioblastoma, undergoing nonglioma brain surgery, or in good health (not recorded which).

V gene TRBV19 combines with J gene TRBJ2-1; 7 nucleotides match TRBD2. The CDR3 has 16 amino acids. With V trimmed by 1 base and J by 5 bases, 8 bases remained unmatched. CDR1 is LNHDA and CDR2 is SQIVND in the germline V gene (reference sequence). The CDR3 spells CASSIGLASGDNEQFF. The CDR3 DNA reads TGTGCCAGTAGTATAGGTCTGGCTAGCGGAGACAATGAGCAGTTCTTC.

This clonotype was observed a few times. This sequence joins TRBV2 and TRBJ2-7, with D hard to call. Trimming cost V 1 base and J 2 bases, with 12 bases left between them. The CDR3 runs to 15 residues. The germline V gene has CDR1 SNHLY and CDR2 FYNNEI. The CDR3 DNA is TGTGCCAGCAGTGAAGGGCGCCCTCCTACCTACGAGCAGTACTTC. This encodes CASSEGRPPTYEQYF.

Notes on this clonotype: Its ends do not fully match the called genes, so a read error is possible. In nucleotides, the CDR3 is TGCAGTGCTGTAGACAGGGCTGCCTATGGCCACACCTTC. Protein: CSAVDRAAYGHTF. The chain is built from TRBV20-1 and TRBJ1-2, with 7 bases matching TRBD1. Per germline, CDR1 DFQATT and CDR2 SNEGSKA (reference sequence). The CDR3 loop spans 13 amino acids.

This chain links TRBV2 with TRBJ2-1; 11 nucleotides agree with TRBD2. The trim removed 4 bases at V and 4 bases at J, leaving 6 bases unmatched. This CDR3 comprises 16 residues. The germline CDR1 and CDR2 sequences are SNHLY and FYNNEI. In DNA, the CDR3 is TGTGCCAGCAGTGGGATAGCGGGAGGGGTGTACAATGAGCAGTTCTTC. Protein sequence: CASSGIAGGVYNEQFF.

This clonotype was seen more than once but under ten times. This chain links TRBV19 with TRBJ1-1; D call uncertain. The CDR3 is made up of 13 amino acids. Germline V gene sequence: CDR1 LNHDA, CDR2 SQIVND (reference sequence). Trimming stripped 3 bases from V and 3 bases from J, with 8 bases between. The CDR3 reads CASSISRDTEAFF. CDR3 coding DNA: TGTGCCAGTAGTATCTCGAGGGACACTGAAGCTTTCTTT.

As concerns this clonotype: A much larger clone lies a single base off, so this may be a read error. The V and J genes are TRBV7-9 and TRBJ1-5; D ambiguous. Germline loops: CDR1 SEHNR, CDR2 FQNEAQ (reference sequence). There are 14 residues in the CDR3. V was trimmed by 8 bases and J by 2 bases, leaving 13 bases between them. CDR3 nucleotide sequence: TGTGCCAGCGGCCCATGGCTCGGCAATCAGCCCCAGCATTTT. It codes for CASGPWLGNQPQHF.

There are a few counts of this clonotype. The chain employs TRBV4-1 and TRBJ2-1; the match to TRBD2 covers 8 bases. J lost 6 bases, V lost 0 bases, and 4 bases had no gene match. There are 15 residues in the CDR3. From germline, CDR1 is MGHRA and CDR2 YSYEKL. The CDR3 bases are TGCGCCAGCAGCCAAGAGGCTAGCGGGCGCAATGAGCAGTTCTTC. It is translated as CASSQEASGRNEQFF.

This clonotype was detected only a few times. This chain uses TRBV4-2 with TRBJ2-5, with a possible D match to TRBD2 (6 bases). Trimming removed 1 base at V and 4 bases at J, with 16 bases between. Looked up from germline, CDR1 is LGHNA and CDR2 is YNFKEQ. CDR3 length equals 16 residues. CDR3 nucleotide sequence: TGTGCCAGCAGCCAAGGGTATTACGGGAGCGGAGAGACCCAGTACTTC. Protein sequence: CASSQGYYGSGETQYF.

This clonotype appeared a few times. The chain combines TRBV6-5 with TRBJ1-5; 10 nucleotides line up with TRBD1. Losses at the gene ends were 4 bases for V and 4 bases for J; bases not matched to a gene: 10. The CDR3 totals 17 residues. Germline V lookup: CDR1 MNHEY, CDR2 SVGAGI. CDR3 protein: CASSSYPGTGDNQPQHF. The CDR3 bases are TGTGCCAGCAGTTCATACCCCGGGACAGGGGATAATCAGCCCCAGCATTTT.

The CDR3 loop reads CASSVSSLAGGEETQYF. CDR3 DNA sequence: TGTGCCAGCAGCGTATCAAGTCTAGCGGGAGGGGAAGAGACCCAGTACTTC. The gene calls are TRBV9 and TRBJ2-5; TRBD2 matches 12 bases. Losses at the gene ends were 1 base for V and 3 bases for J; bases not matched to a gene: 7. The CDR3 spans 17 residues. From germline, CDR1 is SGDLS and CDR2 YYNGEE.

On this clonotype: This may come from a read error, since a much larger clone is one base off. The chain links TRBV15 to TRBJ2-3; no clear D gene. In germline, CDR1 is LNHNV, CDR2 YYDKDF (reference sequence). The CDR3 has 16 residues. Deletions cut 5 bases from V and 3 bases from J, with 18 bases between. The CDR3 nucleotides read TGTGCCACCAGCCGAAGGACCATCCTAGTTACAGATACGCAGTATTTT. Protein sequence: CATSRRTILVTDTQYF.

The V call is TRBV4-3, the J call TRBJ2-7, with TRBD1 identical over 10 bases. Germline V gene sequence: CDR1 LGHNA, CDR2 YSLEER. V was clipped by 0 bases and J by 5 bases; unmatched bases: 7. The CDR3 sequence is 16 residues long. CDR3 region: CASSQESGTGAHEQYF. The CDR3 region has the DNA TGCGCCAGCAGCCAAGAATCCGGGACAGGGGCCCACGAGCAGTACTTC.

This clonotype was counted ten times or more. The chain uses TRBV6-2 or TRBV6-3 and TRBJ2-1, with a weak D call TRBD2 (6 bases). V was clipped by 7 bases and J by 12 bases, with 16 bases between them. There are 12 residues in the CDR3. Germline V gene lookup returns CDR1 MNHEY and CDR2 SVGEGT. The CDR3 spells CASTTGLAWQFF. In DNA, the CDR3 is TGTGCCAGCACAACGGGGCTAGCGTGGCAGTTCTTC.

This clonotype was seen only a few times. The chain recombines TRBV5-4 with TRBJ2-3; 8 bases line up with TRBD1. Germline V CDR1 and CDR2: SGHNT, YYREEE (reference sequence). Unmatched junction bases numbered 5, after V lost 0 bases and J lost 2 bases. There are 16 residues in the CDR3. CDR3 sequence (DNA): TGTGCCAGCAGCTTGGTGGCAGGGGGCATCACAGATACGCAGTATTTT. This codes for CASSLVAGGITDTQYF.

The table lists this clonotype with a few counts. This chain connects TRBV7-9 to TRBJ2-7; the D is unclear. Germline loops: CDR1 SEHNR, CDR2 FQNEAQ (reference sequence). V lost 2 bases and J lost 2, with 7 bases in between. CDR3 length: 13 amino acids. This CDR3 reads CASSLTRTYEQYF. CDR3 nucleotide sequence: TGTGCCAGCAGCTTAACTCGCACCTACGAGCAGTACTTC.

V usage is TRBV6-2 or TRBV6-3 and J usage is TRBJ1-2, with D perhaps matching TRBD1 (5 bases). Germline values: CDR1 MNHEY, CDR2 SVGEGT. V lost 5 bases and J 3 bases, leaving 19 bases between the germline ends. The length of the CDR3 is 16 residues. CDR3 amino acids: CASSASPTGTDYGYTF. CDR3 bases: TGTGCCAGCAGTGCCAGCCCAACCGGGACTGACTATGGCTACACCTTC.

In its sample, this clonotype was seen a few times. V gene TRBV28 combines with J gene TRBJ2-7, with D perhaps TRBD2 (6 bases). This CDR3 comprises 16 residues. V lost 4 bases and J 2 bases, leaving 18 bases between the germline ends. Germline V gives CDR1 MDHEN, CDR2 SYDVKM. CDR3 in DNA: TGTGCCAGCAGTTCTCCGGGACTCCGCATTGCCTACGAGCAGTACTTC. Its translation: CASSSPGLRIAYEQYF.

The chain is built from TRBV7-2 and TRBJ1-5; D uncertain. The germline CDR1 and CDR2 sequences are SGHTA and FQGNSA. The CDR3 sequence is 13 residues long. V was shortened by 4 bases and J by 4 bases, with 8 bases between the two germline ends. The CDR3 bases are TGTGCCAGCAGCTCGAGTTCGAATCAGCCCCAGCATTTT. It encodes CASSSSSNQPQHF. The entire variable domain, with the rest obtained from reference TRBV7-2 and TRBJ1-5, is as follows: GAGVSQSPSNKVTEKGKDVELRCDPISGHTALYWYRQSLGQGLEFLIYFQGNSAPDKSGLPSDRFSAERTGGSVSTLTIQRTQQEDSAVYLCASSSSSNQPQHFGDGTRLSIL.

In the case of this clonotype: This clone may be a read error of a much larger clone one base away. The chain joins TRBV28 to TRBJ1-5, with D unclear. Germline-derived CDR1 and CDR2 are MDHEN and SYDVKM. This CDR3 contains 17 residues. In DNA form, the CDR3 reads TGTGCCAGCAGTCCTAGGCCCGACATATATAGCAATCAGCACCAGCATTTT. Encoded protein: CASSPRPDIYSNQHQHF.